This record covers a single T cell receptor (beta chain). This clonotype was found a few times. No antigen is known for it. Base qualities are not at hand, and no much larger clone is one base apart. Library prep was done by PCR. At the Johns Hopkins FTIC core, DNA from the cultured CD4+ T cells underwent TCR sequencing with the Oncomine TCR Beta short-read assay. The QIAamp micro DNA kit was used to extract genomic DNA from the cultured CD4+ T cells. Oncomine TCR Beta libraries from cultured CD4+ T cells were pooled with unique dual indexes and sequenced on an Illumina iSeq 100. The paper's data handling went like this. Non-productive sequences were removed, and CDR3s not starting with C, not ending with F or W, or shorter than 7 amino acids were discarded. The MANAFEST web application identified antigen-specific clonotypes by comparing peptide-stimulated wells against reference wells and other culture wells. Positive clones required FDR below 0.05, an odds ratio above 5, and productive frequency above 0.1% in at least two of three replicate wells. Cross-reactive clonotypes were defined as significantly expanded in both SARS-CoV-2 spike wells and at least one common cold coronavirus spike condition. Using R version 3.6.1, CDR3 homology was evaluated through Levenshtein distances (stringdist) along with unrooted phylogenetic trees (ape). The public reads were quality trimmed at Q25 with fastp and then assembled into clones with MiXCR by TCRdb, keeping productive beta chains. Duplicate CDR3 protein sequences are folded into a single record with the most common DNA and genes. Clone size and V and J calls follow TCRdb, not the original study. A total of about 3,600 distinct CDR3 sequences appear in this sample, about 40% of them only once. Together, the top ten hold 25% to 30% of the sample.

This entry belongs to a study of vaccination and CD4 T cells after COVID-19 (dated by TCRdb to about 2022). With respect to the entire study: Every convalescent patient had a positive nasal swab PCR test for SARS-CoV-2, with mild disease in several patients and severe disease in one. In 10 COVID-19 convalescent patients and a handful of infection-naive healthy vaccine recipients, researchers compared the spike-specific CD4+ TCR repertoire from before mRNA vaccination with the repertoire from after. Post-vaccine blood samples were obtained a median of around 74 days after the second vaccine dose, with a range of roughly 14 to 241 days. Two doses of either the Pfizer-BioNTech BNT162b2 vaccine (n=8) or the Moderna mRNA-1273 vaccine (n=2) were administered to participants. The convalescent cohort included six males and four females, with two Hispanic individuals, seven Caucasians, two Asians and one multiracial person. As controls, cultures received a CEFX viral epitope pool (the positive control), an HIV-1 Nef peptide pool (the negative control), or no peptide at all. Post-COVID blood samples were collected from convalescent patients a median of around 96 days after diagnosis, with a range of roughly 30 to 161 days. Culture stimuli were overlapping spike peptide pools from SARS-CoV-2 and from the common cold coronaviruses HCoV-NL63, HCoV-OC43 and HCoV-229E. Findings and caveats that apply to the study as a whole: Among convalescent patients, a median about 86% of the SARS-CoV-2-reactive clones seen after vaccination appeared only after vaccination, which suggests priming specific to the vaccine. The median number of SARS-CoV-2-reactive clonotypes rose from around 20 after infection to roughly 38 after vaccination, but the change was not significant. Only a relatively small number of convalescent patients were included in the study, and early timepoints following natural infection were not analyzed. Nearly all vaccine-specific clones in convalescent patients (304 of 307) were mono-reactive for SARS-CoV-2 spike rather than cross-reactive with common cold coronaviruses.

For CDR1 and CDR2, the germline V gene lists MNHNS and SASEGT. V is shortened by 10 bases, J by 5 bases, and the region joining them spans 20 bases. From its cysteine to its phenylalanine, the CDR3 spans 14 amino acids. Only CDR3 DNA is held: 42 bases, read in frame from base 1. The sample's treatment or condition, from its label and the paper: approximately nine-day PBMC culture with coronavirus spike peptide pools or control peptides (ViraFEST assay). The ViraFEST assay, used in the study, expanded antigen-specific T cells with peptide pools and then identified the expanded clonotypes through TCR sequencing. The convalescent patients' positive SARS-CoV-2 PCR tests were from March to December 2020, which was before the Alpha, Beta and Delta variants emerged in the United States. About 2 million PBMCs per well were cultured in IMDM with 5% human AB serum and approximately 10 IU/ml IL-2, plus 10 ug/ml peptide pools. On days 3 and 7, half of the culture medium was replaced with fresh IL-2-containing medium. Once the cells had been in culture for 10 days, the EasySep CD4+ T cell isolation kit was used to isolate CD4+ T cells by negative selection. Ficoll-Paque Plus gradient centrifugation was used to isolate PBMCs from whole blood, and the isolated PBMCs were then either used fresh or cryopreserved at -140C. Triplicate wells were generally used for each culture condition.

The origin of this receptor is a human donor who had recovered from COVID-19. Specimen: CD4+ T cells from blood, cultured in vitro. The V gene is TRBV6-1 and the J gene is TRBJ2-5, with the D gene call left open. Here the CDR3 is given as CATAIYSLPETQYF. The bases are TGTGCCACAGCCATCTATTCCCTCCCGGAGACCCAGTACTTC.